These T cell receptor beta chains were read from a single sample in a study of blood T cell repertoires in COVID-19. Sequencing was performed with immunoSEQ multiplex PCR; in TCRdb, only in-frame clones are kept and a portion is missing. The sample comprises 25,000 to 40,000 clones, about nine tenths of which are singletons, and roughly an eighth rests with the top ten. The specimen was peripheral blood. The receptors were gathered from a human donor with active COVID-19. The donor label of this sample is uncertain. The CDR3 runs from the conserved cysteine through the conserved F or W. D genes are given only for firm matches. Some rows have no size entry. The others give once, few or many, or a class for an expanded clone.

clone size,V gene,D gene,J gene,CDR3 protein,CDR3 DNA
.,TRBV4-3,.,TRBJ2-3,CASSPGQRAGTDTQYF,TGCGCCAGCAGCCCAGGACAGAGGGCCGGGACAGATACGCAGTATTTT
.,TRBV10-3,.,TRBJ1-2,CAISESSVTASNYGYTF,TGTGCCATCAGTGAGTCGAGTGTCACCGCTTCTAACTATGGCTACACCTTC
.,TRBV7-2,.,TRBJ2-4,CASSPQRVSKNIQYF,TGTGCCAGCAGCCCACAGCGGGTGTCCAAAAACATTCAGTACTTC
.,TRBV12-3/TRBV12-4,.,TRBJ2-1,CASSLGSGEQFF,TGTGCCAGCAGTTTAGGTTCGGGTGAGCAGTTCTTC
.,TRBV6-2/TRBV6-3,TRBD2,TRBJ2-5,CASSYSSVAGGMRETQYF,TGTGCCAGCAGTTACTCGAGTGTAGCGGGGGGTATGAGGGAGACCCAGTACTTC
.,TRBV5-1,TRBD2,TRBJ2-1,CASSLGDTSGGNNEQFF,TGCGCCAGCAGCTTGGGCGATACTAGCGGGGGGAACAATGAGCAGTTCTTC
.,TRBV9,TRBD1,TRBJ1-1,CASSVGPWGGDRNTEAFF,TGTGCCAGCAGCGTAGGACCCTGGGGTGGGGACAGGAACACTGAAGCTTTCTTT
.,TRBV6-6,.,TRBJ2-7,CASSYGPTGGPYEQYF,TGTGCCAGCAGTTACGGTCCGACGGGGGGCCCCTACGAGCAGTACTTC
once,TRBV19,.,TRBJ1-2,CASSSTGSNYGYTF,TGTGCCAGTAGTTCTACCGGGAGTAACTATGGCTACACCTTC
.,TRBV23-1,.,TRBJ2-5,CASSREGQQETQYF,TGCGCCAGCAGCAGAGAAGGACAGCAAGAGACCCAGTACTTC
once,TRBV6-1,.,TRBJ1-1,CASSEGGIRQYTEAFF,TGTGCCAGCAGTGAAGGGGGAATTAGACAGTACACTGAAGCTTTCTTT
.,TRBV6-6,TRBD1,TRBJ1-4,CASRSRQGRGEKLFF,TGTGCCAGCAGATCCCGACAGGGTCGGGGGGAAAAACTGTTTTTT
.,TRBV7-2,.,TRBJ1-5,CASSGQISNQPQHF,TGTGCCAGCAGCGGACAGATTAGCAATCAGCCCCAGCATTTT
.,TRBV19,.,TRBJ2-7,CASIDSLTYEQYF,TGTGCCAGTATCGACAGCCTGACCTACGAGCAGTACTTC
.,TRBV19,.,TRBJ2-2,CASSIYRTNTGELFF,TGTGCCAGTAGTATTTACAGGACGAACACCGGGGAGCTGTTTTTT
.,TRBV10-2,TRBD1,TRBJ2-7,CASSPGGYEQYF,TGCGCCAGCAGTCCAGGGGGCTACGAGCAGTACTTC
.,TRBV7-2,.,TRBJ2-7,CASSLLYEQYF,TGTGCCAGCAGCCTCCTCTACGAGCAGTACTTC
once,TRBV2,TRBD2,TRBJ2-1,CASSEETSYYNEQFF,TGTGCCAGCAGTGAAGAGACTAGCTACTACAATGAGCAGTTCTTC
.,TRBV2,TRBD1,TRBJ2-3,CASSEIGQVTDTQYF,TGTGCCAGCAGTGAGATCGGACAGGTCACAGATACGCAGTATTTT
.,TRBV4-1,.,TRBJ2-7,CASSQGPGFSYEQYF,TGCGCCAGCAGCCAAGGACCAGGGTTCTCCTACGAGCAGTACTTC